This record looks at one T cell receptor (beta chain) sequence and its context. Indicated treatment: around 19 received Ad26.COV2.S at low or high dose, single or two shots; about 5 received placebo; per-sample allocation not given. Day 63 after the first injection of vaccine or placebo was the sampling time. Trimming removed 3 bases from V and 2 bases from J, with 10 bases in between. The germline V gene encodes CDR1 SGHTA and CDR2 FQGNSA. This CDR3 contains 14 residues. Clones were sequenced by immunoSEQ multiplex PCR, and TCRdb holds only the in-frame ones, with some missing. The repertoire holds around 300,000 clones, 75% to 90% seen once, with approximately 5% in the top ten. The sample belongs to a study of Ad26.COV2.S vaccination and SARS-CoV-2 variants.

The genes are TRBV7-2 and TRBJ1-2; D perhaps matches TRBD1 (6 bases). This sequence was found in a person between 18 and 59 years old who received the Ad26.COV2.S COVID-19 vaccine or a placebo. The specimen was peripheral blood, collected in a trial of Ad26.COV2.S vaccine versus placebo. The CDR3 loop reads CASSFWGPNYGYTF. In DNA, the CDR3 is TGTGCCAGCAGCTTTTGGGGGCCCAACTATGGCTACACCTTC.